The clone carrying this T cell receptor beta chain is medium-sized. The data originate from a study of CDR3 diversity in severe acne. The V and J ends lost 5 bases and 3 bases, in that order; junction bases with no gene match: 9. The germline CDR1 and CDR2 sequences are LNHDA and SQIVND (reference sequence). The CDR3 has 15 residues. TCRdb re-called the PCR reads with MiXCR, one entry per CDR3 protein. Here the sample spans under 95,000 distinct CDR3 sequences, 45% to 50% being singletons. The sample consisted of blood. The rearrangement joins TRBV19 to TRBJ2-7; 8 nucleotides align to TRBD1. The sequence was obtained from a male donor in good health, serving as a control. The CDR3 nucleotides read TGTGCCAGTAGTCCGGCCGGACAGGGAATCTACGAGCAGTACTTC. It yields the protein CASSPAGQGIYEQYF.